The 3 T cell receptor beta chains given below trace back to one sample, sequenced in a study of blood T cell repertoires in COVID-19. TCRdb's table, derived via immunoSEQ multiplex PCR, lists solely in-frame clones and lacks some. The table records about 250,000 clones, less than 90% of them present only once. The specimen sequenced was PBMCs or T cells enriched from blood (not recorded which). The receptors here all came from a woman between 50 and 59 years old who had recovered from COVID-19.

The gene calls are TRBV5-1 and TRBJ2-7; D unresolved. V was pared by 0 bases and J by 2 bases, with 6 bases between. The CDR3 consists of 13 residues. Germline V gene lookup returns CDR1 SGHRS and CDR2 YFSETQ. The CDR3 region has the DNA TGCGCCAGCAGCTTGGGGCCAGCCTACGAGCAGTACTTC. Translating it yields CASSLGPAYEQYF.

The J gene is TRBJ2-5, the V gene TRBV4-1; 8 positions agree with TRBD2. CDR1 and CDR2 (germline): MGHRA, YSYEKL. Trimming at V came to 0 bases and at J to 4 bases, leaving 7 bases not matched to a gene. The CDR3 spans 16 residues. The CDR3 DNA is TGCGCCAGCAGCCAAGATTCGGGGGGGCGAGGAGAGACCCAGTACTTC. It codes for CASSQDSGGRGETQYF.

The chain uses TRBV28 and TRBJ1-1; D is possibly TRBD1 (6 bases). The germline CDR1 and CDR2 sequences are MDHEN and SYDVKM. Trimming removed 2 bases from V and 5 bases from J, with 12 bases in between. This CDR3 region has 14 residues. CDR3 in amino acids: CASSLPGARTEAFF. In DNA form, the CDR3 reads TGTGCCAGCAGTTTACCAGGGGCGAGGACTGAAGCTTTCTTT.